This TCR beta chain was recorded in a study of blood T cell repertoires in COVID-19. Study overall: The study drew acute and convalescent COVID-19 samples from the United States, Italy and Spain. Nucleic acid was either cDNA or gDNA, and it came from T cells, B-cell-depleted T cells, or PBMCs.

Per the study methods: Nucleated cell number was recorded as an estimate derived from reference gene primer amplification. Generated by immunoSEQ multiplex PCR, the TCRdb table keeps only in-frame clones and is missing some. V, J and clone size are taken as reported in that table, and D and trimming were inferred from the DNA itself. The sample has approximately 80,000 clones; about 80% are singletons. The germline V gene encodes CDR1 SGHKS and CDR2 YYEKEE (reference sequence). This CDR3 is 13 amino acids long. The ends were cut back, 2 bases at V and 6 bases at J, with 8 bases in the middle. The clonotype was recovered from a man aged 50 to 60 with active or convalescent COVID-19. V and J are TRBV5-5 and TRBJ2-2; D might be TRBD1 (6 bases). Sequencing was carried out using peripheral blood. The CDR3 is CASSFTGSGELFF. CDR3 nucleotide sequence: TGTGCCAGCAGCTTTACAGGGTCCGGGGAGCTGTTTTTT. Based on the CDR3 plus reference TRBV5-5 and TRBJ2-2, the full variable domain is DAGVTQSPTHLIKTRGQQVTLRCSPISGHKSVSWYQQVLGQGPQFIFQYYEKEERGRGNFPDRFSARQFPNYSSELNVNALLLGDSALYLCASSFTGSGELFFGEGSRLTVL.